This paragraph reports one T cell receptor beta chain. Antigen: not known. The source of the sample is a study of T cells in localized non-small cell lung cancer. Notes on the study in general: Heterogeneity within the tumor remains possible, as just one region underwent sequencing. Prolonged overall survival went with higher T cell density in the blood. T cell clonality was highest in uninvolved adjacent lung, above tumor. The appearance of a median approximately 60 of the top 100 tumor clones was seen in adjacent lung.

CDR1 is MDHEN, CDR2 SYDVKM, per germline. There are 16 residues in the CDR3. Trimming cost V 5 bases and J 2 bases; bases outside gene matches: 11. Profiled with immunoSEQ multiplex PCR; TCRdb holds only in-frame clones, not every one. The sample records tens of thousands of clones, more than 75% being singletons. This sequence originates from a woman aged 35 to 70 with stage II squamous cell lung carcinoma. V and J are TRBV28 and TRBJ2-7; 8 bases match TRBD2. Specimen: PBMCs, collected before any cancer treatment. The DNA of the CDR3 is TGTGCCAGCAGTACCAACCCCAGAGCGGGGGCCTACGAGCAGTACTTC. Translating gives CASSTNPRAGAYEQYF.